The 25 T cell receptor beta chains below come from one sample, sequenced in a study of blood T cell repertoires in COVID-19. Sequencing was performed with immunoSEQ multiplex PCR; in TCRdb, only in-frame clones are kept and a portion is missing. The sample has roughly 140,000 clones, 75% to 85% seen once. Sequencing was carried out using peripheral blood. The source is a human donor with acute or convalescent COVID-19. The donor label of this sample is uncertain.

V and J are TRBV24-1 and TRBJ2-1; 13 nucleotides match TRBD2. Germline trimming cut 3 bases from V and 6 bases from J; bases unmatched to any gene: 4. Germline lookup yields CDR1 KGHDR and CDR2 SFDVKD. The CDR3 totals 16 residues. The CDR3: CATSDPGLAGLNEQFF. The CDR3 region has the DNA TGTGCCACCAGTGATCCGGGACTAGCGGGGCTCAATGAGCAGTTCTTC.

The chain recombines TRBV2 with TRBJ2-7, with D tentatively TRBD2 (7 bases). The CDR3 sequence is 13 residues long. Germline V gives CDR1 SNHLY, CDR2 FYNNEI. V was clipped by 6 bases and J by 7 bases, with 16 bases between them. The CDR3 region is CASSAEGGTEQYF. The CDR3 DNA reads TGTGCCAGCAGCGCCGAGGGGGGGACAGAGCAGTACTTC.

CDR3 DNA sequence: TGTGCCAGCACCACTTCCCAGGGGATCAAGCCCCAGCATTTT. Residues: CASTTSQGIKPQHF. The V call is TRBV6-5, the J call TRBJ1-5; possible D gene TRBD1, 6 bases. Trimming removed 7 bases from V and 8 bases from J, with 18 bases in between. Germline loops: CDR1 MNHEY, CDR2 SVGAGI. This CDR3 is built from 14 residues.

The chain recombines TRBV19 with TRBJ1-1, with D uncertain. Trimming took off 1 base at V and 2 bases at J, with 11 bases between the two ends. The CDR3 extends over 15 amino acids. CDR1 and CDR2 (germline): LNHDA, SQIVND (reference sequence). The CDR3 loop reads CASSIASGYNTEAFF. The CDR3 DNA follows: TGTGCCAGTAGTATAGCCTCGGGGTACAACACTGAAGCTTTCTTT.

The table lists this clone with many counts. The V and J genes are TRBV27 and TRBJ2-5; TRBD2 matches 11 bases. The CDR3 runs 15 residues. In germline, CDR1 is MNHEY, CDR2 SMNVEV (reference sequence). The J segment lost 3 bases and the V segment lost 6 bases, leaving 6 bases of the junction unmatched. The CDR3: CASSRIAGGEETQYF. The CDR3 DNA sequence: TGTGCCAGCAGCCGAATAGCGGGGGGGGAAGAGACCCAGTACTTC.

The rearrangement links TRBV24-1 to TRBJ2-1; TRBD1 matches 7 bases. V shed 9 bases, J shed 10 bases, and the junction held 8 bases outside the gene matches. Germline V gene sequence: CDR1 KGHDR, CDR2 SFDVKD. The CDR3 spans 12 residues. CDR3 in amino acids: CATQAGGSEQFF. The CDR3 coding sequence is TGTGCCACCCAGGCAGGGGGATCGGAGCAGTTCTTC.

The gene calls are TRBV5-1 and TRBJ1-6, with 10 bases that match TRBD1. Germline V gene sequence: CDR1 SGHRS, CDR2 YFSETQ. The CDR3 runs to 17 residues. J lost 7 bases, V lost 4 bases, and 11 bases had no gene match. CDR3 residues: CASSNRDRGAGNSPLHF. Here the CDR3 DNA reads TGCGCCAGCAGCAACCGGGACAGGGGCGCGGGGAATTCACCCCTCCACTTT.

The gene calls are TRBV6-6 and TRBJ1-5; perhaps TRBD1 as D (6 bases). V lost 2 bases and J lost 1, with 12 bases in between. Germline V CDR1 and CDR2: MNHNY, SVGAGI (reference sequence). CDR3 size: 16 residues. The DNA for the CDR3 is TGTGCCAGCAGTTACCAGAGACAGGAAAGCAATCAGCCCCAGCATTTT. It specifies CASSYQRQESNQPQHF.

The chain joins TRBV29-1 to TRBJ2-5; 12 bases are shared with TRBD1. CDR3 length: 13 amino acids. J gave up 4 bases and V 7 bases, and 4 bases lay outside the gene matches. CDR1 SQVTM and CDR2 ANQGSEA come from the germline V gene. The CDR3 coding sequence is TGCAGCGCCTGGGACAGGGGGCGAGAGACCCAGTACTTC. This encodes CSAWDRGRETQYF.

V and J are TRBV11-3 and TRBJ1-1, with D maybe TRBD1 (6 bases). Germline V gene lookup returns CDR1 SGHNT and CDR2 YENEEA. The CDR3 extends over 13 amino acids. Trimming cost V 3 bases and J 10 bases, with 15 bases left between them. CDR3: CASSLGRGGIAFF. The CDR3 DNA sequence: TGTGCCAGCAGCTTGGGAAGGGGGGGAATAGCTTTCTTT.

The chain carries TRBV9 and TRBJ2-1; 9 bases align to TRBD1. Looked up from germline, CDR1 is SGDLS and CDR2 is YYNGEE. The junction had 3 bases not matched to a gene; V was cut back by 0 bases and J by 5 bases. The CDR3 runs 15 residues. The CDR3 bases are TGTGCCAGCAGCGTAGAGAGGACAGGGGACAATGAGCAGTTCTTC. Translating gives CASSVERTGDNEQFF.

The CDR3 DNA reads TGTGCCTGGAGCCCCGCAGGGGCTACCTATAATTCACCCCTCCACTTT. It yields the protein CAWSPAGATYNSPLHF. The chain employs TRBV30 and TRBJ1-6; maybe TRBD1 (6 bases). CDR1 GTSNPN and CDR2 SVGIG come from the germline V gene (reference sequence). Trimming left V 3 bases short and J 2 bases short, with 14 bases between. The CDR3 length is 16 residues.

The chain employs TRBV5-6 and TRBJ1-1, with 7 bases lining up with TRBD1. CDR1 and CDR2 from the germline V gene are SGHDT and YYEEEE. V lost 0 bases to trimming and J lost 6 bases; unmatched junction nucleotides: 2. This CDR3 is 13 amino acids long. DNA for the CDR3: TGTGCCAGCAGCTTGGCCAGGGGGGCTGAAGCTTTCTTT. Amino acid sequence: CASSLARGAEAFF.

This chain connects TRBV12-2 to TRBJ2-7; the D segment call TRBD2 is taken from the table without a DNA check. TRBV12-2 is recorded as a pseudogene. CDR3 length: 16 amino acids. The CDR3 protein is CASRPGRAGGSYEQYF. CDR3 nucleotides: TGTGCAAGTCGACCAGGGAGGGCGGGGGGTTCCTACGAGCAGTACTTC.

The chain couples TRBV9 to TRBJ2-7, with TRBD2 matching 7 bases. Trimming at V came to 4 bases and at J to 2 bases, leaving 6 bases not matched to a gene. Germline CDR1 is SGDLS and CDR2 is YYNGEE. CDR3 length: 14 amino acids. The CDR3 reads CASSPSGDPYEQYV. The CDR3 region has the DNA TGTGCCAGCAGCCCAAGCGGGGACCCCTACGAGCAGTACGTC.

This clone was counted only a few times. This sequence joins TRBV2 and TRBJ2-1, with 12 bases matching TRBD2. This CDR3 is 18 amino acids long. Per the germline V gene, CDR1 is SNHLY and CDR2 is FYNNEI. Losses at the gene ends were 0 bases for V and 4 bases for J; bases not matched to a gene: 7. The CDR3 sequence is CASSEALRTSGVYNEQFF. The CDR3 nucleotides read TGTGCCAGCAGTGAAGCGCTTCGGACTAGCGGGGTTTACAATGAGCAGTTCTTC.

The chain joins TRBV24-1 to TRBJ1-4; D not resolved. V was trimmed by 2 bases and J by 12 bases, leaving 6 bases between them. The CDR3 sequence is 11 residues long. Germline-derived CDR1 and CDR2 are KGHDR and SFDVKD. The CDR3 DNA follows: TGTGCCACCAGTGATTCCCGCGAACTGTTTTTT. It yields the protein CATSDSRELFF.

This clone is a singleton in its sample. The rearrangement uses TRBV3-1 (or the pseudogene TRBV3-2) and TRBJ1-1, with D perhaps TRBD1 (5 bases). The germline V and J ends were trimmed by 4 bases and 4 bases, with 10 bases remaining between them. The CDR3 runs to 13 residues. CDR1 is LGHDT, CDR2 YNNKEL, per germline (reference sequence). The CDR3 DNA sequence: TGTGCCAGCAGCCCGGGGGGGGGCACTGAAGCTTTCTTT. As protein: CASSPGGGTEAFF.

The rearrangement links TRBV6-5 to TRBJ2-2; 8 bases agree with TRBD2. The CDR3 contains 15 residues. The germline V gene encodes CDR1 MNHEY and CDR2 SVGAGI. V trimming: 6 bases; J trimming: 3 bases; junction bases outside the gene matches: 6. CDR3 nucleotide sequence: TGTGCCAGCAGCCCCCCGGGGGGGCACACCGGGGAGCTGTTTTTT. Translation gives CASSPPGGHTGELFF.

This clone has only one observation. V and J are TRBV10-3 and TRBJ2-2; D possibly corresponds to TRBD2 (6 bases). There are 15 residues in the CDR3. Trimming cost V 8 bases and J 0 bases, with 13 bases left between them. The germline V gene has CDR1 ENHRY and CDR2 SYGVKD. CDR3 amino acids: CAISRSGANTGELFF. The CDR3 bases are TGTGCCATCTCACGGTCGGGGGCGAACACCGGGGAGCTGTTTTTT.

This clone has only a few counts. The gene calls are TRBV14 and TRBJ1-1; possible D gene TRBD1, 6 bases. The V gene's germline CDR1 is SGHDN and CDR2 FVKESK. CDR3 length: 14 residues. V shed 2 bases and J shed 8 bases, with 15 bases lying between them. The CDR3: CASSQTSGVTEAFF. The CDR3 DNA sequence: TGTGCCAGCAGCCAAACTTCAGGGGTCACCGAAGCTTTCTTT. The whole variable domain, remainder taken from reference TRBV14 and TRBJ1-1, is EAGVTQFPSHSVIEKGQTVTLRCDPISGHDNLYWYRRVMGKEIKFLLHFVKESKQDESGMPNNRFLAERTGGTYSTLKVQPAELEDSGVYFCASSQTSGVTEAFFGQGTRLTVV.

This clone was counted a single time. The genes are TRBV30 and TRBJ1-5, with TRBD1 matching 10 bases. Germline V gives CDR1 GTSNPN, CDR2 SVGIG (reference sequence). The CDR3 runs to 15 residues. Germline trimming cut 1 base from V and 6 bases from J; bases unmatched to any gene: 6. The CDR3 bases are TGTGCCTGGAGTGGGGGACAGGGGAAGTCTCAGCCCCAGCATTTT. Translation gives CAWSGGQGKSQPQHF.

V usage is TRBV9 and J usage is TRBJ1-1; no clear D gene. The CDR3 totals 14 residues. Germline-derived CDR1 and CDR2 are SGDLS and YYNGEE. The V end lost 0 bases, the J end lost 6 bases, and 12 bases lay between the germline ends. For the CDR3, the DNA is TGTGCCAGCAGCGTAGGTGCCGGGTTCTCTGAAGCTTTCTTT. Translating gives CASSVGAGFSEAFF.

This chain uses TRBV5-4 with TRBJ1-2; 10 positions agree with TRBD1. The germline gives CDR1 SGHNT, CDR2 YYREEE (reference sequence). The CDR3 spans 15 residues. V was pared by 3 bases and J by 8 bases, with 10 bases of the junction left unmatched. The CDR3 loop reads CASSSLSTGGAGYTF. CDR3 in DNA: TGTGCCAGCAGCTCTCTATCGACAGGGGGCGCCGGCTACACCTTC. Full variable domain (remainder filled in from reference TRBV5-4 and TRBJ1-2): ETGVTQSPTHLIKTRGQQVTLRCSSQSGHNTVSWYQQALGQGPQFIFQYYREEENGRGNFPPRFSGLQFPNYSSELNVNALELDDSALYLCASSSLSTGGAGYTFGSGTRLTVV.

The chain uses TRBV6-5 and TRBJ2-7; 9 bases fit TRBD1. The germline gives CDR1 MNHEY, CDR2 SVGAGI. CDR3 length equals 15 residues. Unmatched junction bases numbered 4, after V lost 0 bases and J lost 4 bases. In DNA, the CDR3 is TGTGCCAGCAGTTACTCCACAGGGGGCCGGTACGAGCAGTACGTC. This encodes CASSYSTGGRYEQYV.